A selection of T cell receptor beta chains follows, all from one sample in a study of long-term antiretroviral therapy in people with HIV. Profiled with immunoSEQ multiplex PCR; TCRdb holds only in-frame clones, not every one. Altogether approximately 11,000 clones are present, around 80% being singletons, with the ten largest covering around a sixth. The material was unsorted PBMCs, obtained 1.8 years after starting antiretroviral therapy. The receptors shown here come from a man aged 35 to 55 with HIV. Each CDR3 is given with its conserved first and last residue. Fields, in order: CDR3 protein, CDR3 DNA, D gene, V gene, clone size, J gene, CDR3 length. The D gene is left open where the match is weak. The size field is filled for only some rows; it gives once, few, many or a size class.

CDR3: CASRTSNTEAFF; DNA: TGTGCCTCAAGGACATCGAACACTGAAGCTTTCTTT; D: -; V: TRBV30; size: large; J: TRBJ1-1; length: 12
CDR3: CASSIGQQETQYF; DNA: TGTGCCAGCAGCATAGGACAGCAAGAGACCCAGTACTTC; D: -; V: TRBV11-2; size: -; J: TRBJ2-5; length: 13
CDR3: CASSLGTGGYEQYF; DNA: TGTGCCAGCAGTTTAGGGACAGGGGGCTACGAGCAGTACTTC; D: TRBD1; V: TRBV28; size: -; J: TRBJ2-7; length: 14
CDR3: CSARNEKLFF; DNA: TGCAGCGCTCGAAATGAAAAACTGTTTTTT; D: -; V: TRBV29-1; size: -; J: TRBJ1-4; length: 10
CDR3: CASARGGLEAFF; DNA: TGTGCTAGTGCCCGAGGGGGGTTAGAAGCTTTCTTT; D: -; V: TRBV12-5; size: -; J: TRBJ1-1; length: 12
CDR3: CASSLRLFTGELFF; DNA: TGTGCCAGCAGCTTAAGACTATTCACCGGGGAGCTGTTTTTT; D: -; V: TRBV7-9; size: -; J: TRBJ2-2; length: 14
CDR3: CASSPRGLYEQYF; DNA: TGTGCCAGCAGCCCCCGGGGGCTCTACGAGCAGTACTTC; D: -; V: TRBV14; size: -; J: TRBJ2-7; length: 13
CDR3: CASSPLGGGAGSGEQFF; DNA: TGTGCCAGCTCACCGCTTGGTGGGGGGGCTGGGAGTGGTGAGCAGTTCTTC; D: -; V: TRBV18; size: -; J: TRBJ2-1; length: 17
CDR3: CASTSLGPLGNTIYF; DNA: TGTGCCAGCACCTCCCTGGGCCCATTGGGAAACACCATATATTTT; D: -; V: TRBV5-6; size: -; J: TRBJ1-3; length: 15
CDR3: CASRVAGEDEQYF; DNA: TGTGCCAGCAGGGTCGCGGGAGAAGATGAGCAGTACTTC; D: TRBD2; V: TRBV14; size: -; J: TRBJ2-7; length: 13
CDR3: CASSFRAVDSYEQYF; DNA: TGTGCCAGCAGTTTTAGGGCAGTCGACTCCTACGAGCAGTACTTC; D: -; V: TRBV28; size: -; J: TRBJ2-7; length: 15
CDR3: CASKMGGVVNTEAFF; DNA: TGTGCCAGCAAGATGGGGGGCGTCGTGAACACTGAAGCTTTCTTT; D: -; V: TRBV2; size: -; J: TRBJ1-1; length: 15
CDR3: CASSPYSATNEKLFF; DNA: TGTGCCAGCAGCCCCTACAGTGCAACTAATGAAAAACTGTTTTTT; D: -; V: TRBV7-2; size: -; J: TRBJ1-4; length: 15
CDR3: CSVAVAVSEQYF; DNA: TGCAGCGTCGCTGTTGCCGTCTCCGAGCAGTACTTC; D: -; V: TRBV29-1; size: -; J: TRBJ2-7; length: 12
CDR3: CASWGDGGTPMGF; DNA: TGTGCCAGCTGGGGGGACGGCGGGACTCCCATGGGCTTC; D: -; V: TRBV6-1; size: -; J: TRBJ2-7; length: 13
CDR3: CASSLGADRGRISYEQYF; DNA: TGTGCCAGCAGTTTAGGGGCCGATAGGGGGAGGATCTCCTACGAGCAGTACTTC; D: -; V: TRBV27; size: few; J: TRBJ2-7; length: 18
CDR3: CASSLVLNRGLTEAFF; DNA: TGTGCCAGCAGCTTAGTCCTAAACAGGGGGCTGACTGAAGCTTTCTTT; D: TRBD1; V: TRBV7-8; size: once; J: TRBJ1-1; length: 16
CDR3: CASSLHRAATEAFF; DNA: TGTGCCAGCAGCTTACACAGGGCGGCCACTGAAGCTTTCTTT; D: -; V: TRBV11-3; size: -; J: TRBJ1-1; length: 14